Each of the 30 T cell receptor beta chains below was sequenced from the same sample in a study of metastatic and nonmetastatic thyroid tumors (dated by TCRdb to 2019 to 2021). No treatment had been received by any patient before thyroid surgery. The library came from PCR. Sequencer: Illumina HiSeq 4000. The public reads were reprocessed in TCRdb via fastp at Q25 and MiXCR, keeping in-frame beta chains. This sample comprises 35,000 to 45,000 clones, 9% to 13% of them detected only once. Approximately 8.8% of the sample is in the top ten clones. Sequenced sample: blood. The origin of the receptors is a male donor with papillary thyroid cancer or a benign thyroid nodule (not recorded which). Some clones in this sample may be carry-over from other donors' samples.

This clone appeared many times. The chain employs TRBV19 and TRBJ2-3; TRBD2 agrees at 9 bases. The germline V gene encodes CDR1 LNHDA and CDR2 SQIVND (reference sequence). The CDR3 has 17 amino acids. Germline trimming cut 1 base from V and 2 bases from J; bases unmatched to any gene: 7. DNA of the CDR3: TGTGCCAGTAGTATAGGATTACTAGCGGGTCTCACAGATACGCAGTATTTT. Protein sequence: CASSIGLLAGLTDTQYF.

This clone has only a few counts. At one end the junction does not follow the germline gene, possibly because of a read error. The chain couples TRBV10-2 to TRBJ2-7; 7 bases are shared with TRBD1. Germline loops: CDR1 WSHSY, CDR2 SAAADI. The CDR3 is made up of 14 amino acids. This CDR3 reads CASIDPGQTNDQYF. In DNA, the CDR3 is TGCGCCAGCATTGACCCGGGACAGACGAACGATCAGTACTTC.

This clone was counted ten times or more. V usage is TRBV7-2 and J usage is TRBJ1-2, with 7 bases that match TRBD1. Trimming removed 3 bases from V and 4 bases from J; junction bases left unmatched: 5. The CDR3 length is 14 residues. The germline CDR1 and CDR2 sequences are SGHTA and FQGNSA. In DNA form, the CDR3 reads TGTGCCAGCAGCTTTAACAGGGGTGGCTATGGCTACACCTTC. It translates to CASSFNRGGYGYTF.

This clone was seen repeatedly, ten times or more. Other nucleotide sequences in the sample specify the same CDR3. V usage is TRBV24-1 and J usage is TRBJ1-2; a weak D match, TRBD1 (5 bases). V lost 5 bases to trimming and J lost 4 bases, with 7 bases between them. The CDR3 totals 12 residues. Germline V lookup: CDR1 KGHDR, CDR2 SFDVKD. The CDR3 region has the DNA TGTGCCACCAGTGCAGGGTCCTATGGCTACACCTTC. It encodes CATSAGSYGYTF.

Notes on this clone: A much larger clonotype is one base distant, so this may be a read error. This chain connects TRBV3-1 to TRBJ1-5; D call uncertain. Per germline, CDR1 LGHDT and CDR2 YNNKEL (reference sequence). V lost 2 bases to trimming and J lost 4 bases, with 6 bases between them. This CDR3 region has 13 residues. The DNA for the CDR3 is TGTGCCAGCAGCCAATGGAAGAATCAGCCCCAGCATTTT. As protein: CASSQWKNQPQHF.

CDR3 in amino acids: CASSLGQCNTQYF. In nucleotides, the CDR3 is TGTGCCAGCAGTTTAGGACAGTGTAATACGCAGTATTTT. The chain has TRBV6-5 and TRBJ2-3, with D maybe TRBD1 (6 bases). CDR3 length: 13 amino acids. CDR1 and CDR2 (germline): MNHEY, SVGAGI. Trimming left V 4 bases short and J 7 bases short, with 12 bases between.

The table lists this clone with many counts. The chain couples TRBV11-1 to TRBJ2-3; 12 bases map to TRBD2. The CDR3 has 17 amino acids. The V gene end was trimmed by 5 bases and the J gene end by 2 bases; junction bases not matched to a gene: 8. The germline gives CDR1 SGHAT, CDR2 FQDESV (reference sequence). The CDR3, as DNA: TGTGCCAGCAGCCACGGGACTAGCGGGCCTCTCACAGATACGCAGTATTTT. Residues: CASSHGTSGPLTDTQYF.

CDR3 coding DNA: TGCGCCAGCAACCTTCGACAGGGGCCAGGCGACACTGAAGCTTTCTTT. It translates to CASNLRQGPGDTEAFF. V and J are TRBV4-3 and TRBJ1-1, with TRBD1 matching over 8 bases. Germline V gene lookup returns CDR1 LGHNA and CDR2 YSLEER. With V trimmed by 7 bases and J by 3 bases, 13 bases remained unmatched. The CDR3 contains 16 residues.

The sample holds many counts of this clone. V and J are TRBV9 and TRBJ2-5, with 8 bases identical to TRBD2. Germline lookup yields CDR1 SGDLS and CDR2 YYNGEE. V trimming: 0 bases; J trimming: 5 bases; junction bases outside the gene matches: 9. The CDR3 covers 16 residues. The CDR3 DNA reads TGTGCCAGCAGCGTAGCGGCTAGCGGGTTCGGGGAGACCCAGTACTTC. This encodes CASSVAASGFGETQYF.

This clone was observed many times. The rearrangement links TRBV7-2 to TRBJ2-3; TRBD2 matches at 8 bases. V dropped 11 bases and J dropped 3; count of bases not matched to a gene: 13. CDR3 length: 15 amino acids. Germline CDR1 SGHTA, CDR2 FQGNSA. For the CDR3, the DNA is TGTGCCTCCGGCCCGGGAGGGCCGAAGACAGATACGCAGTATTTT. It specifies CASGPGGPKTDTQYF.

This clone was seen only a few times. The DNA of the CDR3 is TGCGCCAGCAGCCAAGAGTGGGCGGGAGGGCCGGGGGAGCAGTACTTC. As protein: CASSQEWAGGPGEQYF. The chain uses TRBV4-3 and TRBJ2-7; TRBD2 aligns across 9 bases. In germline, CDR1 is LGHNA, CDR2 YSLEER. The V and J ends lost 0 bases and 7 bases, in that order; junction bases with no gene match: 10. This CDR3 region has 16 residues.

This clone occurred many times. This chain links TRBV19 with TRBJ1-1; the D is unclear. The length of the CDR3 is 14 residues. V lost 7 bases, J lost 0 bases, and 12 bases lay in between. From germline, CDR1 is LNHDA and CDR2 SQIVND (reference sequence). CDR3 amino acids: CASNRGAMNTEAFF. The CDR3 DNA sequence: TGTGCCAGTAACCGCGGAGCCATGAACACTGAAGCTTTCTTT. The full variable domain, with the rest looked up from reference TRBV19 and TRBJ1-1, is DGGITQSPKYLFRKEGQNVTLSCEQNLNHDAMYWYRQDPGQGLRLIYYSQIVNDFQKGDIAEGYSVSREKKESFPLTVTSAQKNPTAFYLCASNRGAMNTEAFFGQGTRLTVV.

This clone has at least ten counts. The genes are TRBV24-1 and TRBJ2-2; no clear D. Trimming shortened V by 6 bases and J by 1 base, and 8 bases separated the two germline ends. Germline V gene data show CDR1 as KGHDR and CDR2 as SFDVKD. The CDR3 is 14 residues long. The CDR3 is CATSKPMNTGELFF. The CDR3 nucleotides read TGTGCCACCAGTAAACCCATGAACACCGGGGAGCTGTTTTTT.

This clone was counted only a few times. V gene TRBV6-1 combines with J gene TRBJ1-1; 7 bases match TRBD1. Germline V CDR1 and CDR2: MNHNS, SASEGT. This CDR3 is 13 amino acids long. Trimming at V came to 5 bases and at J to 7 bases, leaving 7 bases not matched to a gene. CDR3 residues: CASSSYRGGEAFF. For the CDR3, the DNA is TGTGCCAGCAGTTCTTACAGGGGAGGTGAAGCTTTCTTT.

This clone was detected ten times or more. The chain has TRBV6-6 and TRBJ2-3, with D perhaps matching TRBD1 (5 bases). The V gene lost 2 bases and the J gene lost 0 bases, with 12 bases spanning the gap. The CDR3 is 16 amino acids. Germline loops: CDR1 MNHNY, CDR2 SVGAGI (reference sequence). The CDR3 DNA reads TGTGCCAGCAGTTACAGCAGGGTCCCTAGCACAGATACGCAGTATTTT. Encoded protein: CASSYSRVPSTDTQYF.

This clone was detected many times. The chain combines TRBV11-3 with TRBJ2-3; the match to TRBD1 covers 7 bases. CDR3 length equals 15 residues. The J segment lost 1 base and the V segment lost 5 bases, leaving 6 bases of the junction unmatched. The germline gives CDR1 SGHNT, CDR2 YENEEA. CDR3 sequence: CASSTRQGGTDTQYF. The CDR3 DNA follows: TGTGCCAGCAGCACCAGACAGGGAGGCACAGATACGCAGTATTTT.

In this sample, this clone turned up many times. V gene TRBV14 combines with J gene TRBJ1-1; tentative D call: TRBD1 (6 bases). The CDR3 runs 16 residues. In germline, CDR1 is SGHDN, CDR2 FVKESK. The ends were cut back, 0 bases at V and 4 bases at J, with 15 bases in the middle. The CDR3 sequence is CASSQDLGQLFTEAFF. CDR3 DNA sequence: TGTGCCAGCAGCCAAGATTTGGGACAACTTTTCACTGAAGCTTTCTTT.

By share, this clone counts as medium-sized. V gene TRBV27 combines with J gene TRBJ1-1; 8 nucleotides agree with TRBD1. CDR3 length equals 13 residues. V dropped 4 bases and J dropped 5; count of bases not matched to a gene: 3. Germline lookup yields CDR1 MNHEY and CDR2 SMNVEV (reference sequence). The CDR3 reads CASSYRGRTEAFF. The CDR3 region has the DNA TGTGCCAGCAGTTACAGGGGGAGGACTGAAGCTTTCTTT.

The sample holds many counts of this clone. This CDR3 is CASRRQAPLGGELFF. The CDR3 DNA is TGTGCCAGCAGGCGACAGGCCCCCCTTGGCGGGGAGCTGTTTTTT. The chain links TRBV27 to TRBJ2-2, with D maybe TRBD1 (6 bases). CDR1 and CDR2 from the germline V gene are MNHEY and SMNVEV (reference sequence). CDR3 length: 15 residues. Trimming removed 6 bases at V and 7 bases at J, with 18 bases between.

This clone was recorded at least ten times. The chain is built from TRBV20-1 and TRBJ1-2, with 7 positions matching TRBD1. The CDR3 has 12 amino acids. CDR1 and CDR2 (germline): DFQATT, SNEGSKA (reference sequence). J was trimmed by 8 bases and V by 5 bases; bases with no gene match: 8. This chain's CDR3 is CSALRQGEGYTF. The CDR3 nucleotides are TGCAGTGCTTTACGACAGGGCGAAGGCTACACCTTC.

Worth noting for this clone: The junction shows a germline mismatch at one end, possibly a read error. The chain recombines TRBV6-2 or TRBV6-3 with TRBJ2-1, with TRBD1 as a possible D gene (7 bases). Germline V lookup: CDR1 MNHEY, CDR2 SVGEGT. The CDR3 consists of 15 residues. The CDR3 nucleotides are TGTGCCAGCAGCCAGGGGGGTGCTAGGTACAATGATCAGTTCTTC. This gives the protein CASSQGGARYNDQFF.

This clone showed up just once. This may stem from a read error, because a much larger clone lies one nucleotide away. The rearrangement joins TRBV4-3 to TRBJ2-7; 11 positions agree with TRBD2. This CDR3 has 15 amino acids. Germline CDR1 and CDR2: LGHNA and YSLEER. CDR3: CASSLGTSGSYDQYF. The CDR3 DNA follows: TGCGCCAGCAGCCTGGGGACTAGCGGCTCCTACGATCAGTACTTC.

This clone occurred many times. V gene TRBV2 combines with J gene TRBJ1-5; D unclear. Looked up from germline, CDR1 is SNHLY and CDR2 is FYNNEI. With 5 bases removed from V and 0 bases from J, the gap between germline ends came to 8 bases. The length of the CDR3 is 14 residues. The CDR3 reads CASSPHDSNQPQHF. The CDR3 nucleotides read TGTGCCAGCAGTCCCCATGATAGCAATCAGCCCCAGCATTTT.

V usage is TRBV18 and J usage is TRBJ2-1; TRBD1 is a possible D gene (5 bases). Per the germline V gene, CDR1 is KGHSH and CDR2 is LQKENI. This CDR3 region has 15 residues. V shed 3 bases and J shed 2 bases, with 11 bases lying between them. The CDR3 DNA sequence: TGTGCCAGCTCACCCCAGCCACAGGCCTACAATGAGCAGTTCTTC. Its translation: CASSPQPQAYNEQFF.

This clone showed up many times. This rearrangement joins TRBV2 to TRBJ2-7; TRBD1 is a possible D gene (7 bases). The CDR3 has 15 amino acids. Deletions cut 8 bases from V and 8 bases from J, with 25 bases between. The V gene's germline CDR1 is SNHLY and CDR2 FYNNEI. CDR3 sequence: CASGDGQGGSWKQYF. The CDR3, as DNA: TGTGCCAGCGGCGATGGTCAGGGGGGCTCCTGGAAGCAGTACTTC.

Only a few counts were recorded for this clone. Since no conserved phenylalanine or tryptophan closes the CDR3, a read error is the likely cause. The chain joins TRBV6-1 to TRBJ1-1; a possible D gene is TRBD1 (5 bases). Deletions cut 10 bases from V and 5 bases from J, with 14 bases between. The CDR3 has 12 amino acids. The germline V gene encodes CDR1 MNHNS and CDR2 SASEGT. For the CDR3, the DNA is TGTGCCACTGTCACAGGTGAAACTGAAGCTTTCTGT. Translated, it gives CATVTGETEAFC.

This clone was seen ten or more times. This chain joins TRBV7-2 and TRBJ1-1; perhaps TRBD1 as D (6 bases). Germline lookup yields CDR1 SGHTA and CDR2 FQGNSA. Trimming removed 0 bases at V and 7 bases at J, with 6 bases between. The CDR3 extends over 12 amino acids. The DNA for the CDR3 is TGTGCCAGCAGCTTAGCAGGGGGTGAAGCTTTCTTT. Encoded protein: CASSLAGGEAFF.

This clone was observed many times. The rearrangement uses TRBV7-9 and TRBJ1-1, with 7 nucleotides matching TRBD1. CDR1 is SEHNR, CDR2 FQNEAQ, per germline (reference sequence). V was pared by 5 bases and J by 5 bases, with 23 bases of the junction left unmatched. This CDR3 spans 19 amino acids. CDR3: CASSTRTSGGAITRTEAFF. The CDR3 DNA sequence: TGTGCCAGCAGCACCCGGACCTCAGGGGGGGCGATAACGAGGACTGAAGCTTTCTTT. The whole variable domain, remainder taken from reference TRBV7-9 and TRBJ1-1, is DTGVSQNPRHKITKRGQNVTFRCDPISEHNRLYWYRQTLGQGPEFLTYFQNEAQLEKSRLLSDRFSAERPKGSFSTLEIQRTEQGDSAMYLCASSTRTSGGAITRTEAFFGQGTRLTVV.

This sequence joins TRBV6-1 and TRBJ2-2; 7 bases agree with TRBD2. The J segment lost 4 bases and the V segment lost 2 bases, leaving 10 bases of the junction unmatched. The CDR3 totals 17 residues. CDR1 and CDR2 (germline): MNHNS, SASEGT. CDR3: CASSEFRGRGVTGELFF. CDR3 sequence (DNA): TGTGCCAGCAGTGAATTCCGGGGACGGGGGGTCACCGGGGAGCTGTTTTTT.

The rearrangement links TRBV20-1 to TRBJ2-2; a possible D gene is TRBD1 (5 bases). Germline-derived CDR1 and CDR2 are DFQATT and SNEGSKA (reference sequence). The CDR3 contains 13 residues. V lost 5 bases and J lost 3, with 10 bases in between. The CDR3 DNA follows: TGCAGTGCTGCGGACACGTACACCGGGGAGCTGTTTTTT. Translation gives CSAADTYTGELFF.